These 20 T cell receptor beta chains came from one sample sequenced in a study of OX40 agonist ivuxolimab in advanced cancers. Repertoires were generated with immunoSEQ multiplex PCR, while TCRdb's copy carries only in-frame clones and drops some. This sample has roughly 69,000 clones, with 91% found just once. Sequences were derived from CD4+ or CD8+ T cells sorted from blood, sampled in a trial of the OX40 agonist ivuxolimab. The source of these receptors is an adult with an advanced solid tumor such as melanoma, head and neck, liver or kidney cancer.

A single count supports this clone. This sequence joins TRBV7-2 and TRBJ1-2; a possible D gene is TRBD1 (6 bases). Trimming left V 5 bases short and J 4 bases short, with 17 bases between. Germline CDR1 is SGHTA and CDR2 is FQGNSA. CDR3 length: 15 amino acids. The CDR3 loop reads CASSPPPQGGYGYTF. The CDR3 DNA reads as TGTGCCAGCAGCCCACCCCCACAGGGAGGCTATGGCTACACCTTC.

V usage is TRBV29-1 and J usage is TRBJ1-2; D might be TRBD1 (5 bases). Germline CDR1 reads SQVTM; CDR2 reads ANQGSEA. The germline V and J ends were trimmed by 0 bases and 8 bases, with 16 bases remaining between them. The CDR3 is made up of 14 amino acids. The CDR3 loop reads CSVEDLQGGYGYTF. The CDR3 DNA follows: TGCAGCGTTGAAGATCTTCAGGGTGGGTACGGCTACACCTTC.

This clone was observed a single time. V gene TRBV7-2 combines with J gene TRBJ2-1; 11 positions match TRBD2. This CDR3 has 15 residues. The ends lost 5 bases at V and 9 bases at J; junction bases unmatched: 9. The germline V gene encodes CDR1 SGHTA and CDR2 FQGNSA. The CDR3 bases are TGTGCCAGCAGCACGGTAGCGGGAGGGCCGGGTGAGCAGTTCTTC. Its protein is CASSTVAGGPGEQFF. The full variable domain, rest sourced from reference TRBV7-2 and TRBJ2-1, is GAGVSQSPSNKVTEKGKDVELRCDPISGHTALYWYRQSLGQGLEFLIYFQGNSAPDKSGLPSDRFSAERTGGSVSTLTIQRTQQEDSAVYLCASSTVAGGPGEQFFGPGTRLTVL.

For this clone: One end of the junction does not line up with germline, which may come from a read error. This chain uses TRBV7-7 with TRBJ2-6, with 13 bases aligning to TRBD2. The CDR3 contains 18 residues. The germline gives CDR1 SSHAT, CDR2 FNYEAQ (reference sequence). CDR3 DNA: TGTGCTAGCAGCGAGGGACTAGCGGGGTACTCTGGGGCCAACGTCCTGACTTTC. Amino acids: CASSEGLAGYSGANVLTF.

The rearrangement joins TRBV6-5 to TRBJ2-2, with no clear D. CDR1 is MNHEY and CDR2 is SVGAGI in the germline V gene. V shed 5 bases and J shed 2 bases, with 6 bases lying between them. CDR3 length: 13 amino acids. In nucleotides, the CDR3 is TGTGCCAGCAGTCCATATAACACCGGGGAGCTGTTTTTT. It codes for CASSPYNTGELFF.

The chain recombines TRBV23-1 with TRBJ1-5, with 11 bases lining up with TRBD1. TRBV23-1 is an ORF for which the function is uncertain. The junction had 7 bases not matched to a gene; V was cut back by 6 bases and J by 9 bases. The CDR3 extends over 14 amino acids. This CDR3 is CASRGGTGGRPQHF. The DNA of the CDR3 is TGCGCCAGCAGGGGGGGGACAGGGGGACGGCCCCAGCATTTT.

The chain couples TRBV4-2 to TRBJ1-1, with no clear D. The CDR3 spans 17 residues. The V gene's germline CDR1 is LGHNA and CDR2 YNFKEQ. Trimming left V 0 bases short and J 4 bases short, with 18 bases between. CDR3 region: CASSQDPIQEGGTEAFF. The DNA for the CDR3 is TGTGCCAGCAGCCAAGATCCCATTCAGGAGGGAGGCACTGAAGCTTTCTTT.

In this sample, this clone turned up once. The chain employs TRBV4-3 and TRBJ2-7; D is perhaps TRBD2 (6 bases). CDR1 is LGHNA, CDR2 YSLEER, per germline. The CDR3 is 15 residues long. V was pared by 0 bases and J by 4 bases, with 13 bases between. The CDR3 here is CASSQDVAVGYEQYF. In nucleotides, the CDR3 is TGCGCCAGCAGCCAAGACGTAGCGGTTGGTTACGAGCAGTACTTC.

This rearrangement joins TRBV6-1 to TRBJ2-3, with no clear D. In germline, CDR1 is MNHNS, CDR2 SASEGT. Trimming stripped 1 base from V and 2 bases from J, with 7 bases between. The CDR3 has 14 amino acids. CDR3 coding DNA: TGTGCCAGCAGTGAAGGGCAGCACACAGATACGCAGTATTTT. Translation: CASSEGQHTDTQYF.

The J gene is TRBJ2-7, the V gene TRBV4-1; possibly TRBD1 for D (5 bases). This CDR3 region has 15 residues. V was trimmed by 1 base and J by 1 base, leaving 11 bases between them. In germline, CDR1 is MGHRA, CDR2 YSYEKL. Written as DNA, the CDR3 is TGCGCCAGCAGCCAAGTTCAACAGGATTCCTACGAGCAGTACGTC. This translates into CASSQVQQDSYEQYV.

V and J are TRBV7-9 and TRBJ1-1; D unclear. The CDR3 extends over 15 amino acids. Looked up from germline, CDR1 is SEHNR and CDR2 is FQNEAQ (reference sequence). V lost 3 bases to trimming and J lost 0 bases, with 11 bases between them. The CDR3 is CASSLLGGLNTEAFF. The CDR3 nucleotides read TGTGCCAGCAGCTTGTTAGGAGGGCTGAACACTGAAGCTTTCTTT.

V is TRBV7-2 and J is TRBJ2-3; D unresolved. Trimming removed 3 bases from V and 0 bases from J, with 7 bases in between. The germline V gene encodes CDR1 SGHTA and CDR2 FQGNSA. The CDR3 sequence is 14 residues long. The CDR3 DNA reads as TGTGCCAGCAGCTTTTGGCGGAGCACAGATACGCAGTATTTT. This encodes CASSFWRSTDTQYF. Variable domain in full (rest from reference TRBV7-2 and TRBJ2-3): GAGVSQSPSNKVTEKGKDVELRCDPISGHTALYWYRQSLGQGLEFLIYFQGNSAPDKSGLPSDRFSAERTGGSVSTLTIQRTQQEDSAVYLCASSFWRSTDTQYFGPGTRLTVL.

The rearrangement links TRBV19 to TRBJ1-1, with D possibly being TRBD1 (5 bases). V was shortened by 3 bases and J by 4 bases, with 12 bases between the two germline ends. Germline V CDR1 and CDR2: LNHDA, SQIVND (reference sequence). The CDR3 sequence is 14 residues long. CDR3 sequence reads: CASSIHGALTEAFF. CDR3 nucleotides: TGTGCCAGTAGTATTCACGGGGCCCTCACTGAAGCTTTCTTT.

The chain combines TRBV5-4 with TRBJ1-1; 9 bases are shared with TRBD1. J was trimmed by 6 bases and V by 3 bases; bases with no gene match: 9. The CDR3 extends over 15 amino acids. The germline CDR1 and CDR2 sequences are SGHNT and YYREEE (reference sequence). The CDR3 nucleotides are TGTGCCAGCAGCTATGAACAGGGGGCCCTCGCTGAAGCTTTCTTT. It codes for CASSYEQGALAEAFF.

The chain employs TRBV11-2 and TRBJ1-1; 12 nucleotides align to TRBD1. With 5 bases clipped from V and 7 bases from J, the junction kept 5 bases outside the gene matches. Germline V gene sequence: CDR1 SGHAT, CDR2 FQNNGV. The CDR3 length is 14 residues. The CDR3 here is CASSTGQGASEAFF. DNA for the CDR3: TGTGCCAGCAGCACGGGACAGGGGGCGAGTGAAGCTTTCTTT.

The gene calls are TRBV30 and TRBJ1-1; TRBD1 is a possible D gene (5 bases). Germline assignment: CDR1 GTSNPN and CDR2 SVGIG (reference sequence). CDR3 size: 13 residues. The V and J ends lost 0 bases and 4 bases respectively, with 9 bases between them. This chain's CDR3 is CAWSVGDSTEAFF. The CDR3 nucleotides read TGTGCCTGGAGTGTAGGGGACTCCACTGAAGCTTTCTTT.

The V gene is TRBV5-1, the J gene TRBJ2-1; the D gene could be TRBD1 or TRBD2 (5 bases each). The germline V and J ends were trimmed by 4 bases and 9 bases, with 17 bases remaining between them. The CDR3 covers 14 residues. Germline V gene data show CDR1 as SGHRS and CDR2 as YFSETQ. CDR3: CASSPPPDGGEQFF. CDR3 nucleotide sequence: TGCGCCAGCAGCCCGCCGCCGGATGGGGGTGAGCAGTTCTTC.

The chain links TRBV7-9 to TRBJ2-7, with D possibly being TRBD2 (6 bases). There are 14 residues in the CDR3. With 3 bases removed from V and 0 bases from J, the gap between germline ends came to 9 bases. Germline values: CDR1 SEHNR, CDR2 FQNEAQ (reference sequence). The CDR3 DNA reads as TGTGCCAGCAGCTTCGGGGGAAGCTCCTACGAGCAGTACTTC. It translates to CASSFGGSSYEQYF.

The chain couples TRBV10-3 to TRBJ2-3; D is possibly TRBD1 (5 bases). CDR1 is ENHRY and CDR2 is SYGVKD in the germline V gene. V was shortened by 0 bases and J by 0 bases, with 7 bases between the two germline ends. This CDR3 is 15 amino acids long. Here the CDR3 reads CAISESQVSTDTQYF. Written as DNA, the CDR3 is TGTGCCATCAGTGAGTCACAGGTTAGCACAGATACGCAGTATTTT.

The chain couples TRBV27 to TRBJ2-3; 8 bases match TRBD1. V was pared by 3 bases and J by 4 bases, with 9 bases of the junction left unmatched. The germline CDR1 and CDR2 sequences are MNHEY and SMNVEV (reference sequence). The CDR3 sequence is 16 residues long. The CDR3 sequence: CASSFLTGGGADTQYF. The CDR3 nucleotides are TGTGCCAGCAGTTTCTTAACAGGGGGTGGCGCAGATACGCAGTATTTT.